Shown below are 18 T cell receptor beta chains from a single sample sequenced in a study of blood T cell repertoires in COVID-19. Some clones are missing from TCRdb's copy, which holds only in-frame ones; the method was immunoSEQ multiplex PCR. The data show roughly 160,000 clones, 75% to 85% seen once. The specimen sequenced was PBMCs or T cells enriched from blood (not recorded which). The receptors come from an older woman who had recovered from COVID-19.

V is TRBV5-1 and J is TRBJ2-1; 7 bases align to TRBD2. The CDR3 length is 16 residues. The V gene end was trimmed by 4 bases and the J gene end by 8 bases; junction bases not matched to a gene: 15. Germline lookup yields CDR1 SGHRS and CDR2 YFSETQ. CDR3: CASSPGGGQGRHEQFF. CDR3 DNA: TGCGCCAGCAGCCCGGGAGGTGGGCAGGGTCGCCATGAGCAGTTCTTC.

The rearrangement joins TRBV19 to TRBJ1-2; D unclear. The V and J ends lost 7 bases and 6 bases respectively, with 18 bases between them. Germline CDR1 LNHDA, CDR2 SQIVND (reference sequence). The CDR3 loop spans 14 amino acids. CDR3 coding DNA: TGTGCCAGTACCGATGGGCAGGTCTGGGATGGCTACACCTTC. Its protein is CASTDGQVWDGYTF.

The V gene is TRBV20-1, the J gene TRBJ2-1; D unresolved. Germline values: CDR1 DFQATT, CDR2 SNEGSKA (reference sequence). The CDR3 runs 11 residues. The V end lost 6 bases, the J end lost 8 bases, and 11 bases lay between the germline ends. The CDR3 reads CSAVSGYEQFF. The CDR3 DNA follows: TGCAGTGCAGTTTCCGGTTATGAGCAGTTCTTC.

This chain joins TRBV7-9 and TRBJ2-1, with TRBD2 identical over 14 bases. Germline CDR1 SEHNR, CDR2 FQNEAQ (reference sequence). Trimming took 6 bases from V and 2 from J; bases not matched to a gene: 12. This CDR3 is built from 19 residues. CDR3 in amino acids: CASSPAGLAGGGAYNEQFF. For the CDR3, the DNA is TGTGCCAGCAGTCCCGCCGGACTAGCGGGGGGAGGGGCCTACAATGAGCAGTTCTTC.

J is TRBJ1-1 and V is TRBV9; D is ambiguous. This CDR3 region has 15 residues. The germline V gene has CDR1 SGDLS and CDR2 YYNGEE. The ends were cut back, 0 bases at V and 3 bases at J, with 12 bases in the middle. The CDR3 region has the DNA TGTGCCAGCAGCGTAGTCCCGCGTGTGGACACTGAAGCTTTCTTT. Residues: CASSVVPRVDTEAFF.

The J gene is TRBJ2-1, the V gene TRBV29-1, with 8 bases that match TRBD2. Germline assignment: CDR1 SQVTM and CDR2 ANQGSEA. J was trimmed by 3 bases and V by 1 base; bases with no gene match: 5. CDR3 length: 15 amino acids. The CDR3 loop reads CSVEVLADVYNEQFF. In nucleotides, the CDR3 is TGCAGCGTTGAAGTACTAGCGGATGTCTACAATGAGCAGTTCTTC.

This clone was seen just once. The chain carries TRBV20-1 and TRBJ1-2; 8 bases match TRBD1. The CDR3 totals 13 residues. Germline V gene lookup returns CDR1 DFQATT and CDR2 SNEGSKA (reference sequence). J was trimmed by 4 bases and V by 3 bases; bases with no gene match: 4. The CDR3 region has the DNA TGCAGTGCTAGTGTCCAGGGGGCCTATGGCTACACCTTC. Protein product: CSASVQGAYGYTF.

This chain joins TRBV7-2 and TRBJ1-5; D may be TRBD1 (6 bases). CDR3 size: 14 residues. CDR1 and CDR2 (germline): SGHTA, FQGNSA. Trimming left V 9 bases short and J 0 bases short, with 12 bases between. The CDR3 bases are TGTGCCAGTCGTCAGGGGTATAGCAATCAGCCCCAGCATTTT. This translates into CASRQGYSNQPQHF.

V gene TRBV9 combines with J gene TRBJ2-2; no firm D call. V lost 0 bases and J lost 4, with 4 bases in between. Germline V gene sequence: CDR1 SGDLS, CDR2 YYNGEE. This CDR3 has 13 residues. The CDR3 protein is CASSVGITGELFF. Written as DNA, the CDR3 is TGTGCCAGCAGCGTAGGTATCACCGGGGAGCTGTTTTTT. The complete variable domain, with remaining parts taken from reference TRBV9 and TRBJ2-2, reads DSGVTQTPKHLITATGQRVTLRCSPRSGDLSVYWYQQSLDQGLQFLIQYYNGEERAKGNILERFSAQQFPDLHSELNLSSLELGDSALYFCASSVGITGELFFGEGSRLTVL.

V usage is TRBV30 and J usage is TRBJ2-7, with D maybe TRBD1 (6 bases). CDR1 is GTSNPN and CDR2 is SVGIG in the germline V gene (reference sequence). The CDR3 is made up of 16 amino acids. Trimming took 2 bases from V and 7 from J, leaving 24 bases between them. CDR3: CAWSSPGRGGLREQYF. DNA of the CDR3: TGTGCCTGGAGTTCCCCGGGCAGGGGTGGCCTTCGGGAGCAGTACTTC.

V is TRBV10-2 and J is TRBJ2-3; 7 bases are shared with TRBD1. The CDR3 has 14 residues. Germline values: CDR1 WSHSY, CDR2 SAAADI. Trimming took 3 bases from V and 6 from J; bases not matched to a gene: 6. CDR3 region: CASSDLQGFDTQYF. In DNA, the CDR3 is TGCGCCAGCAGTGATTTACAGGGGTTTGATACGCAGTATTTT.

V gene TRBV5-1 combines with J gene TRBJ1-4; 7 bases align to TRBD1. Germline assignment: CDR1 SGHRS and CDR2 YFSETQ. V lost 4 bases, J lost 0 bases, and 12 bases stayed unmatched. CDR3 length: 18 amino acids. CDR3: CASSAGTVNVATNEKLFF. CDR3 nucleotide sequence: TGCGCCAGCAGCGCCGGGACAGTAAACGTTGCAACTAATGAAAAACTGTTTTTT.

CDR3 sequence: CASRTQGNQPQHF. For the CDR3, the DNA is TGTGCCAGCAGGACACAGGGTAATCAGCCCCAGCATTTT. V gene TRBV2 combines with J gene TRBJ1-5; TRBD1 might be the D (6 bases). This CDR3 comprises 13 residues. From germline, CDR1 is SNHLY and CDR2 FYNNEI. V was cut by 6 bases and J by 4 bases, with 10 bases left in between.

This clone was observed once. This chain links TRBV9 with TRBJ1-1; 8 nucleotides align to TRBD1. Germline V gene lookup returns CDR1 SGDLS and CDR2 YYNGEE. The CDR3 extends over 15 amino acids. J gave up 4 bases and V 2 bases, and 7 bases lay outside the gene matches. The CDR3 DNA sequence: TGTGCCAGCAGCGTGACCGGGACAGGCGGCACTGAAGCTTTCTTT. Its protein is CASSVTGTGGTEAFF.

The genes are TRBV7-3 and TRBJ2-4, with 9 nucleotides matching TRBD2. CDR1 is SGHTA, CDR2 FQGTGA, per germline. This CDR3 has 13 residues. The V segment lost 0 bases and the J segment 13 bases; nucleotides outside the gene matches: 4. CDR3 nucleotide sequence: TGTGCCAGCAGCTTAACGGGTACTAGCGGGCAGTACTTC. Translation: CASSLTGTSGQYF.

V usage is TRBV18 and J usage is TRBJ2-5; 7 nucleotides align to TRBD1. V lost 4 bases, J lost 1 base, and 6 bases stayed unmatched. Germline V gene data show CDR1 as KGHSH and CDR2 as LQKENI. CDR3 length: 15 amino acids. The CDR3 reads CASSLRTGAQETQYF. CDR3 coding DNA: TGTGCCAGCTCACTCAGGACAGGTGCCCAAGAGACCCAGTACTTC.

J is TRBJ2-7 and V is TRBV6-5; 8 bases align to TRBD1. The CDR3 totals 13 residues. Germline assignment: CDR1 MNHEY and CDR2 SVGAGI. Trimming removed 6 bases from V and 2 bases from J; junction bases left unmatched: 3. CDR3 bases: TGTGCCAGCAGATCGACAGGGGCCTACGAGCAGTACTTC. Protein product: CASRSTGAYEQYF.

This chain links TRBV6-2 or TRBV6-3 with TRBJ2-7, with D possibly TRBD1 on 6 matching bases. This CDR3 region has 14 residues. Germline V gene data show CDR1 as MNHEY and CDR2 as SVGEGT. V gave up 6 bases and J gave up 5 bases, with 17 bases separating them. The CDR3 here is CASSRHWGPNEQYF. The CDR3 nucleotides are TGTGCCAGCAGCCGGCATTGGGGGCCTAACGAGCAGTACTTC.